This paragraph reports one T cell receptor beta chain. Its antigen is unidentified. These data come from a study of regulatory T cells in long-lasting Graves disease. Study-wide results and limits: With persistent disease, TRBV28, TRBJ1-2 and TRBJ2-5 were the favored segments.

Trimming stripped 5 bases from V and 5 bases from J, with 15 bases between. The CDR3 contains 14 residues. CDR1 and CDR2 (germline): SEHNR, FQNEAQ (reference sequence). Building of the TCR beta libraries involved iRepertoire HTBI primers and Arm-PCR of CDR3 regions. TCRdb independently ran MiXCR on the multiplex PCR reads; one entry per CDR3 protein. The table has hundreds of thousands of distinct CDR3 sequences, less than 15% seen once. Time point given: newly diagnosed GD, antithyroid drugs for less than 3 months. Generation of the TCR library employed RNA extracted from PBMCs. The same data also contributed to another study, on T cells in Graves' hyperthyroidism and ophthalmopathy. That work states: Newly diagnosed patients aged 18 to 65 had hyperthyroidism of under 2 months' duration. Diagnosing involved the use of clinical symptoms, serum thyroxine and TRAb, thyroid ultrasound and orbital computed tomography.

This sequence joins TRBV7-9 and TRBJ1-1; no firm D call. The sample was peripheral blood mononuclear cells (PBMCs), taken at new diagnosis, from a patient treated with antithyroid drugs. The sequence derives from a man younger than 40 with Graves disease. The CDR3 protein is CASSPGRRRTEAFF. CDR3 in DNA: TGTGCCAGCAGCCCGGGGAGACGGCGGACTGAAGCTTTCTTT.